The clone carrying this T cell receptor (beta chain) turned up a few times. What it recognizes is unknown. The sample originates from a study of T cell repertoires in cytomegalovirus infection. Study background: Both CMV infection and a matching HLA type were indicated by public TCR beta signatures. Findings and limits, study-wide: Ex vivo responses were dominated by HLA-C-restricted CMV-specific TCR beta clonotypes.

TCRdb recomputed calls from the reads with MiXCR, one row per CDR3 protein. The data contain around 450,000 distinct CDR3 sequences, around 10% of them singletons. J gave up 1 base and V 4 bases, and 9 bases lay outside the gene matches. Germline V lookup: CDR1 MNHEY, CDR2 SVGAGI. This CDR3 is built from 17 residues. V is TRBV6-5 and J is TRBJ2-1; 8 bases fit TRBD2. The sequence came from a human donor in good health (CMV status not recorded). Some clones in this sample may be carry-over from other donors' samples. Sequencing was done on a sample of PBMCs. The CDR3 region is CASSWTGGPESYNEQFF. The CDR3 DNA is TGTGCCAGCAGTTGGACGGGGGGGCCCGAGTCCTACAATGAGCAGTTCTTC.